The sequence of this T cell receptor (beta chain) was determined in a study of CD8 T cells in seronegative destructive rheumatoid arthritis (TCRdb year 2020). Study-wide context: At the time of sampling, seven of the eight CND-RA patients were on biological drugs. Researchers compared peripheral CD8+ TCRbeta repertoires from patients with CCP-negative destructive rheumatoid arthritis (CND-RA) against repertoires from newly diagnosed seropositive RA, seronegative RA and healthy controls. The seropositive RA, seronegative RA and healthy control comparison cohorts were obtained from an earlier published TCRbeta dataset rather than being newly sequenced.

A word on this clone: Its antigen target is currently unknown. No base quality values were provided; no much bigger clone lies one nucleotide off.

CND-RA patients were negative for the clinical CCP2 antibody test, and joint destruction progressed despite active therapy. Every CND-RA patient showed typical joint destruction in the wrists and ankles and had failed conventional anti-rheumatic therapy. CND-RA patients were sampled after long disease histories, spanning decades in several cases, rather than at diagnosis. Around 50 millilitres of EDTA-anticoagulated peripheral blood were drawn from each patient. Ficoll-Paque PLUS density gradient separation was used to isolate peripheral blood mononuclear cells. AutoMACS magnetic bead positive selection was used to isolate CD8+ cells from fresh or cryopreserved PBMCs, and flow cytometry was used to check purity. Genomic DNA was extracted using Nucleospin Tissue or Tissue XS kits and then quantified on a Qubit 2.0 fluorometer. Following the manufacturer's instructions, genomic DNA from CD8+ cells served as the input for TCRbeta sequencing. A genomics technology centre in Finland performed the TCRbeta sequencing with the immunoSEQ assay. Processing in the source paper ran as follows. Clonotype tables from the immunoSEQ preprocessing pipeline were converted to VDJtools format, and non-productive clonotypes were removed. Any sample with fewer than 10,000 reads was excluded, the remaining samples were subsampled to 10,000 reads, and most of the eight CND-RA samples made it through. Shannon-Wiener, Simpson and clonality indices were calculated with the VDJtools CalcDiversityStats function on data subsampled to 10,000 reads. To infer antigen specificity, non-singleton TCRbeta clonotypes were hard-matched against VDJdb, with no mismatches permitted. CDR3 sequences differing by one amino acid (Hamming distance 1) were grouped into clusters with potentially shared antigen targets. Group enrichment of public clonotypes was tested with one-sided Fisher's exact tests after groups were resampled to six samples, with the procedure repeated ten times. The table was pulled from immuneACCESS by TCRdb, which kept in-frame rearrangements only. Such tables lose some clones; where checked, under half of the loss comes from unresolved V genes, and the rest has no known cause. For V, J and clone size, that table is used; D and trimming come from the DNA. This sample gives 10,000 to 15,000 clones in total; roughly four fifths of them show up just once. The ten largest make up 25% to 30% of the sample.

What the research found in general, with its limitations: The study acknowledged the small size of the CND-RA cohort as a limitation. Once age was adjusted for, the CD8+ TCRbeta repertoires of CND-RA patients appeared less diverse and more clonal than the repertoires of other RA subtypes. The authors read the apparently distinct set of enriched public clonotypes carried by CND-RA patients as support for a separate disease subset. CND-RA repertoires showed more CMV-reactive and fewer influenza A-reactive CD8+ TCRbeta sequences than controls and other RA subtypes. No public clonotype enrichment survived Benjamini-Hochberg correction across the approximately 120,000 clonotypes tested. Because no diagnostic samples were available, the TCR repertoire differences may partly reflect poor disease control over the years rather than being present at onset.

Taken from the germline V gene, the CDR1 and CDR2 loops are MDHEN and SYDVKM. Unmatched junction bases come to 10, with V trimmed by 6 bases and J by 7 bases. Spanning cysteine to phenylalanine, the CDR3 consists of 14 amino acids. Just CDR3 DNA is preserved here, 42 bases in frame from base 1. Sequencing was carried out using CD8+ T cells from blood. This clonotype was obtained from a woman between 30 and 55 years old with seronegative destructive rheumatoid arthritis. Rearrangement joined TRBV28 to TRBJ2-3; 7 of the junction bases match TRBD2. This receptor has the CDR3 CASRPSGTIYTQYF. The DNA is TGTGCCAGCAGACCGAGCGGGACTATCTATACGCAGTATTTT.